This T cell receptor (beta chain) is drawn from a study of CD8+ T cells in alopecia areata (dated by TCRdb to 2017 to 2018). At the level of the whole study: The treated patients took part in an open-label pilot trial in which moderate-to-severe alopecia areata was treated with oral tofacitinib at 5 to 10 mg twice daily. Tofacitinib was given for 6 to 18 months, followed by 6 months of follow-up off drug to assess delayed response and recurrence. TCRbeta CDR3 regions were amplified by immunoSEQ multiplex PCR using 35 Vbeta forward and 13 Jbeta reverse primers. The RNA source kit depended on sample type: the PAXgene miRNA kit for fixed scalp, the miRNeasy kit for PBMCs, and the RNeasy kit for mouse skin. Scalp tissue and sorted CD4+ and CD8+ peripheral blood T cells from patchy and totalis/universalis alopecia areata patients and from healthy controls were covered by human TCRbeta sequencing. Biopsies were taken from tofacitinib-treated patients at baseline and at 4 and 24 weeks of treatment, and a later scalp biopsy was taken in several of the tofacitinib-treated patients. The study used high-throughput TCRbeta sequencing to examine T cell clonal expansion in alopecia areata, in both the C3H/HeJ mouse model and human patients. Scalp clonality was compared across normal scalp (n=4), patchy alopecia areata scalp (n=8), and alopecia totalis/universalis scalp (n=8). In treated patients, disease severity was measured using the SALT score, which gives the percentage of scalp surface area affected.

With respect to this clone: Its antigen has not been determined. Base qualities were left out, and no much larger clone turns up one base away.

Library method: the immunoSEQ multiplex PCR assay. RNA was extracted from all samples and reverse transcribed into cDNA, which served as template for TCR sequencing. First-strand cDNA was synthesized using SuperScript III with a 2:1 mix of oligo-dT and random hexamers. A synthetic immune receptor repertoire was used to measure amplification bias, and any remaining bias was corrected computationally. On the study's bioinformatics: Raw reads were preprocessed to remove errors, and CDR3 was defined according to IMGT conventions as the region from the conserved cysteine to phenylalanine. Clonality was calculated as 1 minus Shannon entropy normalized by log2 of the number of productive unique TCRs. Scalp TCRbeta sequences were cross-referenced with sorted blood CD4 and CD8 repertoires so that the CD4 or CD8 identity of scalp clones could be inferred. Not all clones reach the TCRdb copy of this immuneACCESS table, which keeps in-frame sequences only. Checked studies attribute under half of the gap to unresolved V genes and leave the rest unexplained. The V and J calls and clone size come from that table; D and trimming were worked out from the DNA. The sample records roughly 220,000 clones, 30% to 40% of which are singletons. Of the sample, more than 0.4% is held by the ten largest clones.

Measured from the cysteine to the phenylalanine, the CDR3 is 17 residues long. Of all the DNA, just the CDR3 is kept, 51 bases in frame from base 1. Between the V and J ends, shortened by 6 bases and 0 bases respectively, the junction contains 15 bases. CDR1 and CDR2, looked up from the germline V gene (reference sequence), are MNHEY and SMNVEV. This specimen's treatment or condition label, per the study, means: oral pan-JAK inhibitor, 5-10 mg twice daily. Lesional scalp punch biopsies and peripheral blood were collected from alopecia areata patients. PBMCs were isolated by density centrifugation and stained for CD3, CD4 and CD8, and CD4+ and CD8+ T cells were sorted on a FACSAria. The study at large found these results: Scalp clonality and the number of expanded CD8+ clones among the top 100 scalp clones were significantly decreased by tofacitinib. TCR sequences shared between patients were less clear than in mice, possibly partly because of HLA diversity in the patient population. Compared with normal scalp, lesional scalp had higher clonality and more expanded CD8+ clones, particularly in alopecia totalis/universalis, a pattern that suggests antigenic drive. Because the treated cohort was small and included a single nonresponder, larger studies are needed to assess links between baseline CD8+ expansion and response. During tofacitinib treatment, many expanded lesional clones remained in scalp and blood, and this persistence may partly explain relapse after treatment is stopped. Scalp TCR repertoire analysis is complicated because resident alphabeta T cells in normal human skin are also sequenced, whereas mouse skin is dominated by gammadelta T cells.

The source of this sequence is a human donor with alopecia areata. The V and J segments used are TRBV27 and TRBJ1-6; the D gene is not confidently resolved. Sequencing was performed on CD4+ T cells sorted from blood, taken between weeks 30 and 35, from a patient treated with tofacitinib. The DNA sequence is as follows: TGTGCCAGCAGGGATGACAAGAAGAGCTCCTATAATTCACCCCTCCACTTT. Its protein is CASRDDKKSSYNSPLHF.